This entry concerns a single TCR beta chain. This sample is drawn from a study of T cell changes during pregnancy in multiple sclerosis. Germline V CDR1 and CDR2: SGHTA, FQGTGA. This CDR3 spans 15 amino acids. V lost 3 bases to trimming and J lost 8 bases; unmatched junction nucleotides: 7. This table comes from immunoSEQ multiplex PCR, and its TCRdb copy is limited to in-frame clones, with some not included. The top ten hold roughly 2% of the sample, which has about 86,000 clones, 75% to 95% seen once. The chain has TRBV7-3 and TRBJ2-1, with 10 bases fitting TRBD2. Sequences were derived from peripheral blood, sampled in the first trimester of pregnancy. The receptor was derived from a female donor in good health, enrolled as a control in a pregnancy study. The CDR3 loop reads CASSFASGGVDEQFF. The CDR3 coding sequence is TGTGCCAGCAGCTTCGCGAGCGGGGGGGTCGATGAGCAGTTCTTC. Based on the CDR3 plus reference TRBV7-3 and TRBJ2-1, the full variable domain is GAGVSQTPSNKVTEKGKYVELRCDPISGHTALYWYRQSLGQGPEFLIYFQGTGAADDSGLPNDRFFAVRPEGSVSTLKIQRTERGDSAVYLCASSFASGGVDEQFFGPGTRLTVL.